The T cell receptor (beta chain) under discussion was sequenced for a study of shared clonotypes between healthy human individuals. The protocol was immunoSEQ multiplex PCR, while the TCRdb copy is restricted to in-frame clones and leaves out a portion. In the table there are fewer than 800,000 clones, 92% of which are singletons. The CDR3 consists of 12 residues. Trimming left V 3 bases short and J 6 bases short, with 8 bases between. Germline V gene lookup returns CDR1 MNHNS and CDR2 SASEGT. The naive CD8 subset, CD45RO-negative cells positively selected for CCR7, excluded terminally differentiated effector memory CD45RA+ cells.

This receptor was taken from a man aged 25-40 years in good health. The sequenced sample consisted of naive CD8+ T cells sorted from blood. The V and J genes are TRBV6-1 and TRBJ1-1, with D possibly being TRBD1 (5 bases). The CDR3 sequence is CASSELGAEAFF. The CDR3 bases are TGTGCCAGCAGTGAGTTAGGGGCTGAAGCTTTCTTT.